These 2 T cell receptor beta chains were all obtained from the same sample, sequenced in a study of cytomegalovirus exposure and HLA in healthy donors. The PCR had 60 Vbeta and 13 Jbeta primers. TCRdb's copy holds only in-frame clones and misses some; the assay was immunoSEQ multiplex PCR. The data contain around 170,000 clones, 60% to 85% of them singletons. Sequenced material: PBMCs. Receptor source: a woman between 50 and 59 years old in good health and CMV-seropositive.

Only a few counts were recorded for this clone. This chain joins TRBV5-6 and TRBJ2-5, with 10 bases lining up with TRBD2. This CDR3 is 16 amino acids long. Germline CDR1 is SGHDT and CDR2 is YYEEEE. Trimming removed 1 base from V and 5 bases from J; junction bases left unmatched: 8. The CDR3 spells CASSLLLAGDRETQYF. CDR3 coding DNA: TGTGCCAGCAGCTTGCTGCTAGCGGGAGATAGGGAGACCCAGTACTTC.

Points on this clone: Other nucleotide sequences from this sample produce the same CDR3. V gene TRBV9 combines with J gene TRBJ2-7; 9 nucleotides align to TRBD1. The V segment lost 0 bases and the J segment 6 bases; nucleotides outside the gene matches: 4. Germline lookup yields CDR1 SGDLS and CDR2 YYNGEE. This CDR3 is built from 14 residues. This CDR3 reads CASSVEGQGGEQYF. CDR3 nucleotides: TGTGCCAGCAGCGTAGAGGGACAGGGCGGCGAGCAGTACTTC.